This T cell receptor beta chain was sequenced in a study of immune cell composition in non-small cell lung cancer. Germline CDR1 is MNHNS and CDR2 is SASEGT. This CDR3 region has 13 residues. Trimming stripped 11 bases from V and 4 bases from J, with 18 bases between. This clone turned up a few times. Normal lung sampling was at least 3 cm from the tumour, as distant as possible. The assay was immunoSEQ multiplex PCR, and TCRdb's table has in-frame clones only and misses some. The data show about 3,100 clones, roughly three quarters seen once. Source material: non-adjacent lung tissue. The V call is TRBV6-1, the J call TRBJ2-7; D is possibly TRBD2 (7 bases). The source is a human donor with non-small cell lung cancer. CDR3 DNA sequence: TGTGCCGGGGGGAGGGGGGTTGAGTACGAGCAGTACTTC. Amino acid sequence: CAGGRGVEYEQYF.